This T cell receptor (beta chain) originates from a study of siplizumab effects on memory and regulatory T cells. The V end lost 0 bases, the J end lost 8 bases, and 12 bases lay between the germline ends. In germline, CDR1 is SGHTS, CDR2 YDEGEE. The CDR3 covers 14 residues. Study conclusions and caveats: Siplizumab cultures yielded proliferating Tregs whose suppressive function was not confirmed.

To note about this clone: Its cognate antigen is unknown.

Clones were sequenced by immunoSEQ multiplex PCR, and TCRdb holds only the in-frame ones, with some missing. Of some 100,000 clones listed, just over 90% are singletons. The chain carries TRBV5-8 and TRBJ1-5, with D perhaps TRBD1 (5 bases). The receptor was derived from a human donor in good health. The sample consisted of Tregs sorted from blood. The CDR3, as DNA: TGTGCCAGCAGCTTGGGGGGGAATTTTAAGCCCCAGCATTTT. Amino acid sequence: CASSLGGNFKPQHF.